The clone carrying this T cell receptor (beta chain) turned up a few times. Antigen unknown. This sample is part of a study of T-cell memory formation after mild COVID-19. V was shortened by 0 bases and J by 2 bases, with 7 bases between the two germline ends. The CDR3 sequence is 14 residues long. TCRdb independently ran MiXCR on the 5' RACE reads; one entry per CDR3 protein. The sample lists approximately 450,000 distinct CDR3 sequences; approximately 18% were seen once. Overall study results and limits: Later expanders leaned CD4+, whereas day 15 to 85 contracting clones were balanced CD4/CD8. For contracting clones, CD4+ ones sat mainly in CM and EM, CD8+ in EMRA.

J is TRBJ1-2 and V is TRBV12-3 or TRBV12-4; unclear D gene. This clonotype originated in an adult woman who had mild COVID-19 (a few samples of this study predate the infection). Cell type and time point are not known. Source material: PBMCs or a T cell subset sorted from them (not recorded which). The DNA of the CDR3 is TGTGCCAGCAGTTTAGCCAGGCGAAACTATGGCTACACCTTC. Translating gives CASSLARRNYGYTF.